The 2 T cell receptor beta chains listed next were all sequenced from one sample in a study of shared clonotypes between healthy human individuals. The data were produced by immunoSEQ multiplex PCR, yet TCRdb's version contains in-frame clones alone and is incomplete. The sample carries 550,000 to 800,000 clones, around two thirds recorded once. The sequenced sample consisted of memory CD4+ T cells sorted from blood. Sample subset: CD45RA-negative fraction. These receptors came from a woman aged 25 to 39 in good health.

The gene calls are TRBV6-1 and TRBJ1-4; D remains unclear. From germline, CDR1 is MNHNS and CDR2 SASEGT. The CDR3 runs to 12 residues. V was trimmed by 8 bases and J by 6 bases, leaving 10 bases between them. CDR3 DNA sequence: TGTGCCAGCCTGGCGAGAGATGAAAAACTGTTTTTT. This sequence encodes CASLARDEKLFF.

The chain couples TRBV28 to TRBJ2-7; D tentatively fits TRBD1 or TRBD2 (5 bases each). CDR3 length equals 15 residues. The V and J ends lost 5 bases and 7 bases respectively, with 21 bases between them. The germline V gene encodes CDR1 MDHEN and CDR2 SYDVKM. In nucleotides, the CDR3 is TGTGCCAGCAGTGCCCCAGGAAAGGGGAGATGGGAGCAGTACTTC. This sequence encodes CASSAPGKGRWEQYF.